The present T cell receptor (beta chain) was sequenced within a study of CD8 T cells in Susac syndrome. The authors reverse transcribed roughly 0.5 to 1 ug RNA with random hexamers. Across 54 Vbeta and 13 Jbeta, immunoSEQ multiplex PCR amplified TCR beta CDR3. MiXCR, run by TCRdb on the immunoSEQ multiplex PCR reads, gives a single entry per CDR3 protein. Counted here are some 110,000 distinct CDR3 sequences, about 95% occurring once; the ten biggest clones make up around 0.087%. TCR beta from blood CD8+ and CD4+ T cells was sequenced. Healthy donors served as the controls. They were matched for age and sex. While CD8+ and CD4+ T cells were isolated negatively, TEMRA cells were enriched by FACS. Sequencing was performed on CD4+ T cells from PBMCs. This sequence originates from a human donor in good health.

The CDR3 nucleotides are TGTGCCAGCAGCAAGCAGACAGGGGGGAACACTGAAGCTTTCTTT. This sequence encodes CASSKQTGGNTEAFF. The V call is TRBV7-2, the J call TRBJ1-1; 9 bases are a match to TRBD1. The germline CDR1 and CDR2 sequences are SGHTA and FQGNSA. The V and J ends lost 5 bases and 1 base, in that order; junction bases with no gene match: 5. The CDR3 covers 15 residues.